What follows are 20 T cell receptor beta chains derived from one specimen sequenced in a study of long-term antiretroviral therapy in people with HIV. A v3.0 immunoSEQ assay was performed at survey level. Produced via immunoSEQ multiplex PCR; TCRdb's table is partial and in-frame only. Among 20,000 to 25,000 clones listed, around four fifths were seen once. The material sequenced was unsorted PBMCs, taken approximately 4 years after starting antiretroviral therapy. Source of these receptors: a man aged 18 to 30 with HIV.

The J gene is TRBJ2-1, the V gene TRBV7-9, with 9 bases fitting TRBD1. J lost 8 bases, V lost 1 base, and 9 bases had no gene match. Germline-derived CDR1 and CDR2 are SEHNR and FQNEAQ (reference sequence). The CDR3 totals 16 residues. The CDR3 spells CASSLGWGQGFYEQFF. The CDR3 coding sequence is TGTGCCAGCAGCTTAGGTTGGGGACAGGGCTTCTATGAGCAGTTCTTC.

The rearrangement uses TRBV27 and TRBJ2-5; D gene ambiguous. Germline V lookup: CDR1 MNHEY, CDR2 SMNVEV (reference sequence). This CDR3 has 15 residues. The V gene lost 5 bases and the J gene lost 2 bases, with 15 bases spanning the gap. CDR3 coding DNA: TGTGCCAGCAGTCCCTCATTAAGCATTCAAGAGACCCAGTACTTC. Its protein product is CASSPSLSIQETQYF.

Written as DNA, the CDR3 is TGTGCCACCAGCAGAGAATCTAGCGGGCTTTACAATGAGCAGTTCTTC. Translation: CATSRESSGLYNEQFF. The J gene is TRBJ2-1, the V gene TRBV15; TRBD2 matches 8 bases. V lost 0 bases and J lost 4; bases outside the gene matches: 5. CDR1 and CDR2 (germline): LNHNV, YYDKDF (reference sequence). The CDR3 has 16 amino acids.

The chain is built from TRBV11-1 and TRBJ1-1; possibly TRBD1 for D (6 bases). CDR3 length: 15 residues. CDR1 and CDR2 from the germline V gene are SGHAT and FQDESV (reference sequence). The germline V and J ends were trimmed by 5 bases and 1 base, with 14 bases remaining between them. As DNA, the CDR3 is TGTGCCAGCAGCCTCAATAGGGGGTCGAACACTGAAGCTTTCTTT. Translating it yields CASSLNRGSNTEAFF. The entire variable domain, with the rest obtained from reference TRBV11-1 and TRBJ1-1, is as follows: EAEVAQSPRYKITEKSQAVAFWCDPISGHATLYWYRQILGQGPELLVQFQDESVVDDSQLPKDRFSAERLKGVDSTLKIQPAELGDSAMYLCASSLNRGSNTEAFFGQGTRLTVV.

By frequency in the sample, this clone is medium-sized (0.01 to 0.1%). The CDR3 DNA reads as TGTGCCAGCAGCGTTCGCCGGGACAGGACGAACACCGGGGAGCTGTTTTTT. Its translation: CASSVRRDRTNTGELFF. The chain is built from TRBV9 and TRBJ2-2, with 8 bases aligning to TRBD1. The ends lost 2 bases at V and 0 bases at J; junction bases unmatched: 6. CDR3 length: 17 amino acids. Germline CDR1 is SGDLS and CDR2 is YYNGEE.

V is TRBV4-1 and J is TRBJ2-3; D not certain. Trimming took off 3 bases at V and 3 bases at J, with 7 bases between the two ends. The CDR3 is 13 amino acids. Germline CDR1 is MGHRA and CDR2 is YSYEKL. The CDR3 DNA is TGCGCCAGCAGCCATACACCTACAGATACGCAGTATTTT. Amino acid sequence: CASSHTPTDTQYF.

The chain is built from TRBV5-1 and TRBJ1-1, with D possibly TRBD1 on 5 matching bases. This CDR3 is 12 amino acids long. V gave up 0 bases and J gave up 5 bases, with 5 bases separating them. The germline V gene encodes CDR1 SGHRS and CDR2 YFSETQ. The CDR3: CASSLDRTEAFF. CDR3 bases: TGCGCCAGCAGCTTGGACAGGACTGAAGCTTTCTTT.

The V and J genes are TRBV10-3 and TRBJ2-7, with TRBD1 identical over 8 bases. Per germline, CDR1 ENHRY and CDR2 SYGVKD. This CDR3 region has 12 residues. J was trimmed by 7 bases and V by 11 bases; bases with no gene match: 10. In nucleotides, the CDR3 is TGTGCCGCCGAAGGACAGGGTGAGGAGCAGTACTTC. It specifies CAAEGQGEEQYF.

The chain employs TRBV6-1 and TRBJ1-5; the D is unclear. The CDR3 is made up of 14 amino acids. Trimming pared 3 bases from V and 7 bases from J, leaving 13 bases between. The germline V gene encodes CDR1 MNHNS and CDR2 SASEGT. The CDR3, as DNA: TGTGCCAGCAGTGAGGTGAGGGCGGCCCAGCCCCAGCATTTT. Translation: CASSEVRAAQPQHF.

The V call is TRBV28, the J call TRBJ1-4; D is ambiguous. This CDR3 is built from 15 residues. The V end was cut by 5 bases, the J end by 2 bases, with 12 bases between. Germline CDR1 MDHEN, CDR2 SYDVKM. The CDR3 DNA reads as TGTGCCAGCAGTCCCTCAAGCTTGACTAATGAAAAACTGTTTTTT. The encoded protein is CASSPSSLTNEKLFF.

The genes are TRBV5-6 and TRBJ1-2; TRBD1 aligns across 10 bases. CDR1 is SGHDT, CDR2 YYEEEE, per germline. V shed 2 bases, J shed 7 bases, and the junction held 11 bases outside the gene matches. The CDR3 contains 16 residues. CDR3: CASSFLDRGPKGGYTF. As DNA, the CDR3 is TGTGCCAGCAGCTTTCTAGACAGGGGGCCTAAAGGTGGCTACACCTTC.

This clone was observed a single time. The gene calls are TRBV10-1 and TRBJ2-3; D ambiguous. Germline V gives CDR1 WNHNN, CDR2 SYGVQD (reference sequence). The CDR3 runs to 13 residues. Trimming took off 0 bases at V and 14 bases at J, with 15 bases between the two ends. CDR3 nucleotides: TGCGCCAGCAGTGAGTCGAATCCGGCCCCCCGGTATTTT. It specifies CASSESNPAPRYF.

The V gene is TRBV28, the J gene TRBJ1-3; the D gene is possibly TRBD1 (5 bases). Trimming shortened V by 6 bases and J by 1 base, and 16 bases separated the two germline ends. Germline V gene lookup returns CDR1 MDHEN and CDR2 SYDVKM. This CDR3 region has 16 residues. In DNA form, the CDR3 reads TGTGCCAGCAGCCCGGCTCGACAGACGTCTGGAAACACCATATATTTT. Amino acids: CASSPARQTSGNTIYF.

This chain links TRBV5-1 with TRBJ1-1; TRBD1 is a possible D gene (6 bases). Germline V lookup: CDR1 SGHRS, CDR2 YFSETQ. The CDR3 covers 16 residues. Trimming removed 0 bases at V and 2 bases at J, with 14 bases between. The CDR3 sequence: CASSLVGGGYNTEAFF. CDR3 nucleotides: TGCGCCAGCAGCTTGGTAGGGGGGGGCTACAACACTGAAGCTTTCTTT.

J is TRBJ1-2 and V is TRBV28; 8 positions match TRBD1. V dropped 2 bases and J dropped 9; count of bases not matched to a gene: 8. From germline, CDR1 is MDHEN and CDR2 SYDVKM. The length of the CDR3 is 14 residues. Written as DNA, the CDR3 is TGTGCCAGCAGTTTACGGGGACAGGCCGCGAGCTACACCTTC. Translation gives CASSLRGQAASYTF.

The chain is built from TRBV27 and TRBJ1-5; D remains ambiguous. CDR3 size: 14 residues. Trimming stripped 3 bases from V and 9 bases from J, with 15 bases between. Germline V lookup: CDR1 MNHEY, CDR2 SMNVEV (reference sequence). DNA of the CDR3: TGTGCCAGCAGTTTCTACGGAGCCAATGGGCCCCAGCATTTT. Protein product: CASSFYGANGPQHF.

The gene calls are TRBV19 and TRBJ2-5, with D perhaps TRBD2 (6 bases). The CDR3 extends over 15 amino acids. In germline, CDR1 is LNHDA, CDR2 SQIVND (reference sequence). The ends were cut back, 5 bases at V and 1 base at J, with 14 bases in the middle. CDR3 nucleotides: TGTGCCAGTAGTCCCGACTCTAGCGTCCAAGAGACCCAGTACTTC. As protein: CASSPDSSVQETQYF. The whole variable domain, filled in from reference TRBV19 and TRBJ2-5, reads DGGITQSPKYLFRKEGQNVTLSCEQNLNHDAMYWYRQDPGQGLRLIYYSQIVNDFQKGDIAEGYSVSREKKESFPLTVTSAQKNPTAFYLCASSPDSSVQETQYFGPGTRLLVL.

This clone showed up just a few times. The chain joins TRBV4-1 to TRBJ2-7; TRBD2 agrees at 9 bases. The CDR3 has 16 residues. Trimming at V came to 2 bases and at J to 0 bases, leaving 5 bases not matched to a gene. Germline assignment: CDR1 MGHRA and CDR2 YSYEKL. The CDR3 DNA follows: TGCGCCAGCAGCCAATTTTTAGCGGGGGACTCCTACGAGCAGTACTTC. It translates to CASSQFLAGDSYEQYF.

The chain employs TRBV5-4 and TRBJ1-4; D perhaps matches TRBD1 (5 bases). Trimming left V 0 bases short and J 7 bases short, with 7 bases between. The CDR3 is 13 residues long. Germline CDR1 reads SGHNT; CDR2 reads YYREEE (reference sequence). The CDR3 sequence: CASSLAGTEKLFF. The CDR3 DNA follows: TGTGCCAGCAGCTTGGCAGGGACTGAAAAACTGTTTTTT.

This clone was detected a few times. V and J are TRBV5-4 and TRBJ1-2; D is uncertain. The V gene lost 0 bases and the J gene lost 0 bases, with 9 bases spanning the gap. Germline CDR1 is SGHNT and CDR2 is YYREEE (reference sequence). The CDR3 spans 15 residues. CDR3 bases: TGTGCCAGCAGCTTGGAGCGGGTAGCTAACTATGGCTACACCTTC. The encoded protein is CASSLERVANYGYTF.